A selection of T cell receptor beta chains follows, all from one sample in a study of blood T cell repertoires in COVID-19. Only in-frame clones appear in the TCRdb table, and some are missing; sequencing was by immunoSEQ multiplex PCR. Of 300,000 to 350,000 clones listed, approximately 88% are singletons. Sequenced sample: PBMCs or T cells enriched from blood (not recorded which). These receptors were obtained from a man aged 25-45 years who had recovered from COVID-19. The CDR3 runs from the conserved cysteine through the conserved F or W. D genes are given only for firm matches. Not every row has a clone size; where given, it reads once, few, many or a size class.

V,size,D,J,DNA,CDR3
TRBV5-5,.,.,TRBJ1-4,TGTGCCAGCAGCCCCACAGGGACCGACGAAAAACTGTTTTTT,CASSPTGTDEKLFF
TRBV24-1,.,TRBD2,TRBJ2-5,TGTGCCACCTGGGCTCGAGGGACTAGAGGGAAGGAGACCCAGTACTTC,CATWARGTRGKETQYF
TRBV11-2,.,TRBD2,TRBJ2-5,TGTGCCAGCAGCTCCGGAGCGGGGGGTTCCCAAGAGACCCAGTACTTC,CASSSGAGGSQETQYF
TRBV6-4,.,TRBD1,TRBJ1-1,TGTGCCAGCATCCCCCGGGCACCGGGACAGGGTGGATTGGGTGAAGCTTTCTTT,CASIPRAPGQGGLGEAFF
TRBV6-5,.,.,TRBJ2-1,TGTGCCAGCAGTTACTCCCGGGGGGCCACCAATGAGCAGTTCTTC,CASSYSRGATNEQFF
TRBV23-1,once,TRBD1,TRBJ1-5,TGCGCCAGCAGTCCCCCCGGGGACAGACTAGATCAGCCCCAGCATTTT,CASSPPGDRLDQPQHF
TRBV7-9,.,.,TRBJ2-7,TGTGCCAGCAGCTTAACAGGGAGGGCCTACGAGCAGTACTTC,CASSLTGRAYEQYF
TRBV19,.,.,TRBJ2-5,TGTGCCAGTAGTATAGTCCCAGGGGGGACCCCTACGTACTTC,CASSIVPGGTPTYF
TRBV10-3,.,.,TRBJ2-1,TGTGCCATCAGTGAGTCAGACGACTCGAGCTCCTACAATGAGCAGTTCTTC,CAISESDDSSSYNEQFF
TRBV11-3,.,TRBD1,TRBJ1-1,TGTGCCAGCAGCCCCCGGGACAGGGGATGGGAGAACACTGAAGCTTTCTTT,CASSPRDRGWENTEAFF
TRBV10-3,.,TRBD1,TRBJ2-1,TGTGCCATCAGTGATGGGACAGGGGTAACTATTGGCCATTACAATGAGCAGTTCTTC,CAISDGTGVTIGHYNEQFF
TRBV2,.,.,TRBJ1-5,TGTGCCAGCAGGGACGACAGACGGCAGCCCCAGCATTTT,CASRDDRRQPQHF
TRBV11-2,.,TRBD2,TRBJ2-1,TGTGCCAGCAGTTCAAGTCCGGGACTAGCGGGCCGCGAGCCCTTCTTC,CASSSSPGLAGREPFF
TRBV28,.,.,TRBJ1-1,TGTGCCAGCAGTCCACCCAGGACAACCAACACTGAAGCTTTCTTT,CASSPPRTTNTEAFF
TRBV6-5,few,TRBD1,TRBJ1-1,TGTGCCAGCAGTTACTCCAAGGGACAGCCCACTGAAGCTTTCTTT,CASSYSKGQPTEAFF
TRBV5-1,.,.,TRBJ1-1,TGCGCCAGCAGCCCCCTGGGCTTTGAAGCTTTCTTT,CASSPLGFEAFF
TRBV10-3,.,.,TRBJ2-2,TGTGCCATCAGGGGGGGTCGCGGGGGCAACACCGGGGAGCTGTTTTTT,CAIRGGRGGNTGELFF
TRBV5-1,.,.,TRBJ1-1,TGCGCCAGCGGGGCAGGGGAACACACTGAAGCTTTCTTT,CASGAGEHTEAFF
TRBV19,.,.,TRBJ1-4,TGTGCCGCCGGGGGTCTACGCCGAGAGGAAAAACTGTTTTTT,CAAGGLRREEKLFF
TRBV19,.,.,TRBJ1-1,TGTGCCAGTACCCTCTCGGTCCGCGCTGAAGCTTTCTTT,CASTLSVRAEAFF
TRBV2,.,TRBD2,TRBJ2-7,TGTGCCAGCAGCGACCCGGGGGGGTTAGACGAGCAGTACTTC,CASSDPGGLDEQYF
TRBV5-1,.,TRBD1,TRBJ2-5,TGCGCCAGCAGCTTGGTGGGACAGGGGTTTGAGACCCAGTACTTC,CASSLVGQGFETQYF
TRBV19,.,.,TRBJ2-1,TGTGCCAGTGTGGAGAACAATGAGCAGTTCTTC,CASVENNEQFF
TRBV28,once,.,TRBJ2-7,TGTGCCAGCACGCAGGGCCCCTACGAGCAGTACTTC,CASTQGPYEQYF
TRBV19,.,.,TRBJ1-5,TGTGCCAGTAGTTCCCGCTTGGGAGAGTCCAATCAGCCCCAGCATTTT,CASSSRLGESNQPQHF
TRBV5-6,.,TRBD1,TRBJ2-7,TGTGCCAGCAGCTCACCGGGACAGTGGTACTCCTACGAGCAGTACTTC,CASSSPGQWYSYEQYF
TRBV6-1,.,TRBD1,TRBJ1-2,TGTGCCAGCAGCCACGGAGGGACAGCTGGGAGCTTC,CASSHGGTAGSF
TRBV14,once,.,TRBJ1-2,TGTGCCAGCAGCCACCTGACAGTGAAAAACTATGGCTACACCTTC,CASSHLTVKNYGYTF
TRBV19,.,.,TRBJ1-5,TGTGCCAGTAGTCGTACTAATCAGCCCCAGCATTTT,CASSRTNQPQHF
TRBV21-1,.,.,TRBJ1-6,TGTGCCAGCAGCAAAGGCCTCAGGGTGCGTTCACCCCTCCACTTT,CASSKGLRVRSPLHF
TRBV12-3/TRBV12-4,.,.,TRBJ2-7,TGTGCCAGCAGTTCAGCCCATTCCTACGAGCAGTACTTC,CASSSAHSYEQYF
TRBV11-3,.,TRBD1,TRBJ2-3,TGTGCCAGCAGCTTAGTTCGGGACAGGGGGGGAGTTACGCAGTATTTT,CASSLVRDRGGVTQYF
TRBV6-2/TRBV6-3,.,.,TRBJ1-2,TGTGCCAGCAGTTACTCAACAGGTTCTTTATATGGCTACACCTTC,CASSYSTGSLYGYTF
TRBV29-1,.,.,TRBJ1-4,TGCAGCGCCGAGGGGGATGAAAAACTGTTTTTT,CSAEGDEKLFF
TRBV2,.,.,TRBJ2-5,TGTGCCAGCAGTGAAAGGACAAAAGAGACCCAGTACTTC,CASSERTKETQYF
TRBV13,.,TRBD1,TRBJ2-7,TGTGCCAGCAGCCCCGGACAGGGGTCCTACGAGCAGTACTTC,CASSPGQGSYEQYF
TRBV2,.,.,TRBJ1-6,TGTGCCAGCAGTTTACAGGAGATCGATTCACCCCTCCACTTT,CASSLQEIDSPLHF
TRBV9,.,TRBD2,TRBJ2-7,TGTGCCAGCAGCGTGACTAGCGGGAGCTACGAGCAGTACTTC,CASSVTSGSYEQYF
TRBV3-1/TRBV3-2,.,TRBD2,TRBJ2-1,TGTGCCAGCAGCCAAGGCCTAGCGGGGAACTACAATGAGCAGTTCTTC,CASSQGLAGNYNEQFF
TRBV28,.,TRBD1,TRBJ1-4,TGTGCCAGCAGTACGGACAGGGAGAATGAGAAGGAAAAACTGTTTTTT,CASSTDRENEKEKLFF
TRBV30,.,TRBD1,TRBJ1-1,TGTGCCTGGAGTGTAGTCGAGACAGGGGCCATGAACACTGAAGCTTTCTTT,CAWSVVETGAMNTEAFF
TRBV6-5,.,TRBD1,TRBJ1-2,TGTGCCAGCAGTTACTCTGAGGGGGCGGAGGGCTACACCTTC,CASSYSEGAEGYTF
TRBV6-2/TRBV6-3,.,.,TRBJ1-6,TGTGCCAGCAGTTGGGGCTCACCCCTCCACTTT,CASSWGSPLHF
TRBV7-2,.,.,TRBJ2-3,TGCGCTACCGGGCTAGCCTTTAGCACAGATACGCAGTATTTT,CATGLAFSTDTQYF
TRBV5-1,.,.,TRBJ1-4,TGCGCCAGCAGCTTGGCGGGGGACGTTAATGAAAAACTGTTTTTT,CASSLAGDVNEKLFF
TRBV19,few,.,TRBJ2-7,TGTGCCAGTAGTATGCAGGGACTTAACTACGAGCAGTACTTC,CASSMQGLNYEQYF
TRBV10-1,.,TRBD1,TRBJ1-2,TGCGCCAGCAGTGAAGGGTCCGGGACAGGGGGCGTGGATGGCTACACCTTC,CASSEGSGTGGVDGYTF
TRBV4-1,.,.,TRBJ1-5,TGCGCCAGCAGCCAAGAGAGGAGAATCGGCAGCAATCAGCCCCAGCATTTT,CASSQERRIGSNQPQHF
TRBV9,.,.,TRBJ2-7,TGTGCCAGCAGCTCGAGTAGCTACGAGCAGTACTTC,CASSSSSYEQYF
TRBV15,.,.,TRBJ2-7,TGTGCCACCAGTCCAGGCTCCTACGAGCAGTACTTC,CATSPGSYEQYF
TRBV29-1,.,.,TRBJ2-1,TGCAGCGTCCGACCGACTCGGGAGCAGTTCTTC,CSVRPTREQFF
TRBV15,.,TRBD2,TRBJ2-5,TGTGCCACCAGCAGAGAGGCGGGGGGAGAGACCCAGTACTTC,CATSREAGGETQYF